The rows below give T cell receptor beta chains drawn from one sample of a study of shared clonotypes between healthy human individuals. Profiled with immunoSEQ multiplex PCR; TCRdb holds only in-frame clones, not every one. The table lists over 1.5 million clones, 95% to 99% of them singletons. Sequenced material: naive CD4+ T cells sorted from blood. The origin of the receptors is a man younger than 45 in good health. The CDR3 runs from the conserved cysteine through the conserved F or W. Fields, in order: J gene, V gene, CDR3 protein.

TRBJ2-7 | TRBV27 | CASSPRPNDRGQNGTYEQYF
TRBJ1-5 | TRBV7-6 | CASSLGSGSSNQPQHF
TRBJ2-3 | TRBV6-6 | CASTTSRLAGDTQYF
TRBJ1-1 | TRBV10-2 | CASSELRNTEAFF
TRBJ2-7 | TRBV5-5 | CASSVARTRQYEQYF
TRBJ1-4 | TRBV19 | CASRTVQGEKLFF
TRBJ2-1 | TRBV7-2 | CASSLASGGGGVFF
TRBJ2-3 | TRBV19 | CASSIFRGNADTQYF
TRBJ1-3 | TRBV19 | CASTSTSGNTIYF
TRBJ1-1 | TRBV5-1 | CAKQSPRDPNTEAFF
TRBJ2-1 | TRBV10-2 | CASSGYRYNEQFF
TRBJ2-7 | TRBV28 | CASSWRTSGSGEQYF
TRBJ2-3 | TRBV5-5 | CASSLAGTGVTDTQYF
TRBJ1-5 | TRBV7-2 | CASSSGTGWSQPQHF
TRBJ2-3 | TRBV2 | CASSGPSGSQPDTQYF
TRBJ1-5 | TRBV28 | CASSLSRAGNQPQHF
TRBJ2-7 | TRBV27 | CASRGSWQYF
TRBJ1-6 | TRBV27 | CASSLTGPLHF
TRBJ2-5 | TRBV19 | CASSIVPGLAETQYF
TRBJ2-2 | TRBV9 | CASSVSGGNTGELFF
TRBJ1-1 | TRBV27 | CASSSPVRNTEAFF
TRBJ2-7 | TRBV7-8 | CASSPRREPSYEQYF
TRBJ2-1 | TRBV5-1 | CASSLDGQGTYNEQFF
TRBJ2-1 | TRBV5-1 | CASSLNDEGRFHNEQFF
TRBJ1-5 | TRBV30 | CAWTGGGNQPQHF
TRBJ2-3 | TRBV9 | CASSTGLADTQYF
TRBJ1-5 | TRBV18 | CASSGLDRGNQPQHF
TRBJ2-5 | TRBV18 | CASSPQVLAGGKETQYF
TRBJ2-7 | TRBV5-5 | CASSLISSYEQYF
TRBJ2-3 | TRBV6-1 | CASSGRVSGRLGDTQYF
TRBJ2-5 | TRBV18 | CASSPPSWAKETQYF
TRBJ1-4 | TRBV6-4 | CASSDLAGTGRLFF
TRBJ2-5 | TRBV28 | CASSPRVLPGETQYF